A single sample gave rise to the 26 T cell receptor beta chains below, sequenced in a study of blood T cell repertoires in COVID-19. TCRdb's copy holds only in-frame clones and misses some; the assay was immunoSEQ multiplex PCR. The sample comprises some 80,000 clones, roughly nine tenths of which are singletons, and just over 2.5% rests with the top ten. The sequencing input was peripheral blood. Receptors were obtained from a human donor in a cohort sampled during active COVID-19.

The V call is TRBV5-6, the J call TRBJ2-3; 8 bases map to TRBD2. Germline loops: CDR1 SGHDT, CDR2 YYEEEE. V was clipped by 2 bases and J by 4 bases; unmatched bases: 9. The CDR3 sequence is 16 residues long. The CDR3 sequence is CASSFSPGGAADTQYF. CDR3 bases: TGTGCCAGCAGCTTCAGCCCCGGGGGGGCGGCAGATACGCAGTATTTT.

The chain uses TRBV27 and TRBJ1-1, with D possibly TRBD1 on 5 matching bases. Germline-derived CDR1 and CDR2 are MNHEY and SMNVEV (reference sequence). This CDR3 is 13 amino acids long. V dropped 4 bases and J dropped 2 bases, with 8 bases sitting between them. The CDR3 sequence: CASSWTSNTEAFF. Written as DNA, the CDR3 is TGTGCCAGCAGTTGGACATCCAACACTGAAGCTTTCTTT.

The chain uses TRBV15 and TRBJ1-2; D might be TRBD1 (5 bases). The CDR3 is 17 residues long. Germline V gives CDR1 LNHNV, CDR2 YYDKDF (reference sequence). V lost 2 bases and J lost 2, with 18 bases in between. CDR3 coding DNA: TGTGCCACCAGCAGACCCAACCAGGGACTCCAGAACTATGGCTACACCTTC. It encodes CATSRPNQGLQNYGYTF.

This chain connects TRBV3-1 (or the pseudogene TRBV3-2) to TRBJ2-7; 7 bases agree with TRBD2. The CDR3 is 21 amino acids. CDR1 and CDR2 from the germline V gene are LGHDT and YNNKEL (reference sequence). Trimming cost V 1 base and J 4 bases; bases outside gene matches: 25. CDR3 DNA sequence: TGTGCCAGCAGCCAAGCGGCTCACTGGGGTACTAGCGCCGAAAGGGGTTACGAGCAGTACTTC. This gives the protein CASSQAAHWGTSAERGYEQYF.

The CDR3 DNA follows: TGTGCCAGCAGCACGGGACAGGGTGGCATTGAGCAGTTCTTC. Translating gives CASSTGQGGIEQFF. J is TRBJ2-1 and V is TRBV5-5, with 9 bases identical to TRBD1. This CDR3 has 14 residues. The V gene end was trimmed by 4 bases and the J gene end by 9 bases; junction bases not matched to a gene: 8. Germline loops: CDR1 SGHKS, CDR2 YYEKEE (reference sequence).

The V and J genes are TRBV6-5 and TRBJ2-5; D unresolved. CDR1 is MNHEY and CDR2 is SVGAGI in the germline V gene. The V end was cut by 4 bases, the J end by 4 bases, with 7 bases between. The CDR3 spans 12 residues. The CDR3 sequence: CASSSRRETQYF. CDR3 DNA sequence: TGTGCCAGCAGTTCTAGACGAGAGACCCAGTACTTC.

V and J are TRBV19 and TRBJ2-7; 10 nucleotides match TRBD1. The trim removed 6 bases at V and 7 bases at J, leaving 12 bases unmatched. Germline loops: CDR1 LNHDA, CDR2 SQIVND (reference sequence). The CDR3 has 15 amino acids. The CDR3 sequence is CASSSSGTGVLEQYF. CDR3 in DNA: TGTGCCAGTAGCTCGTCCGGGACAGGGGTTTTGGAGCAGTACTTC.

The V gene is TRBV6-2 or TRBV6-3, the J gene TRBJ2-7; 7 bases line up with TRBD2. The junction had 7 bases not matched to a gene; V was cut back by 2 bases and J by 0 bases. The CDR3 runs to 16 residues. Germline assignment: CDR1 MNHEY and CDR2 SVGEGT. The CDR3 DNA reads TGTGCCAGCAGTTACCCCACTAGCGCCCACTCCTACGAGCAGTACTTC. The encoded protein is CASSYPTSAHSYEQYF.

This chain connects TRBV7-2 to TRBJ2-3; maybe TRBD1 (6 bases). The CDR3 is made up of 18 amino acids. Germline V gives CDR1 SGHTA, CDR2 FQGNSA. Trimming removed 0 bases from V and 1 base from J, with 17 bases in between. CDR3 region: CASSLAAGVGTGTDTQYF. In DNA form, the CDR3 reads TGTGCCAGCAGCTTAGCGGCAGGGGTGGGTACTGGCACAGATACGCAGTATTTT.

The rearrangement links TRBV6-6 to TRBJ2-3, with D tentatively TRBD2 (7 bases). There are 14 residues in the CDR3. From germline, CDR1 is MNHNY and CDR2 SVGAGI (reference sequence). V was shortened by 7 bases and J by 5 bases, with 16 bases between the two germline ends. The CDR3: CASILGGAGDTQYF. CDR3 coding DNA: TGTGCCAGCATCCTTGGGGGGGCGGGAGATACGCAGTATTTT.

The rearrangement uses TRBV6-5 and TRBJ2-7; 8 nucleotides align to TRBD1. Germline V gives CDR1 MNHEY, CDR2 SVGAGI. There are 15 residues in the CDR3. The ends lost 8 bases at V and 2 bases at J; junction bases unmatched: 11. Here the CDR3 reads CASSQGLQGAYEQYF. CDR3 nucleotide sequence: TGTGCCAGCTCCCAGGGCCTACAGGGGGCCTACGAGCAGTACTTC.

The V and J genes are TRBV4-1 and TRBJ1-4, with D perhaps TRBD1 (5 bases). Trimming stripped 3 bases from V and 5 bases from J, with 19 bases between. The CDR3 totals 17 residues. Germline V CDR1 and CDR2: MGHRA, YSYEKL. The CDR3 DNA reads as TGCGCCAGCAGCCATGACGTCCGGGGGAGCCTAAATGAAAAACTGTTTTTT. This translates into CASSHDVRGSLNEKLFF.

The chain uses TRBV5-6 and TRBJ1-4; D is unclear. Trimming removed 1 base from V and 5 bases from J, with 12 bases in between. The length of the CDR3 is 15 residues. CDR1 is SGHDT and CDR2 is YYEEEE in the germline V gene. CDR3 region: CASSLTQAYNEKLFF. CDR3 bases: TGTGCCAGCAGCTTGACGCAGGCCTACAATGAAAAACTGTTTTTT.

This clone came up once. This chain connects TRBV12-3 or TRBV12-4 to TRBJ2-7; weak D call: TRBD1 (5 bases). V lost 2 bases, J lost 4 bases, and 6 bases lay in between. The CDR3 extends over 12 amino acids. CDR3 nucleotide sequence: TGTGCCAGCAGTTTACAGGGTTACGAGCAGTACTTC. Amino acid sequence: CASSLQGYEQYF.

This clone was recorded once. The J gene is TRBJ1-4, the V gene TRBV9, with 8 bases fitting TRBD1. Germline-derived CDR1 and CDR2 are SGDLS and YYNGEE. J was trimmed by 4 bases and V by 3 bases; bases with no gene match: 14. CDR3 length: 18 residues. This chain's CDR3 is CASSGGPGQATNNEKLFF. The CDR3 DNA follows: TGTGCCAGCAGCGGAGGACCGGGACAGGCGACAAATAATGAAAAACTGTTTTTT.

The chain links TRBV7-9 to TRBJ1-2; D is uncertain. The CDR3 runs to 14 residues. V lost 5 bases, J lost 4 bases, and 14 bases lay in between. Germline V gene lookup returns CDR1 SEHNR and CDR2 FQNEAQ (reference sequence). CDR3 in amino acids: CASSGQSASYGYTF. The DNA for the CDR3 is TGTGCCAGCAGCGGGCAGTCCGCTTCCTATGGCTACACCTTC.

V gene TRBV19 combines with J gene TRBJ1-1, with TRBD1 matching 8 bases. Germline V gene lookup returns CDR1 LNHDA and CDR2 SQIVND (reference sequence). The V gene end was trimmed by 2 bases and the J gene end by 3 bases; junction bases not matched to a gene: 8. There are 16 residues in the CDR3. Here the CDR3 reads CASSITGGYVDTEAFF. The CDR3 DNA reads TGTGCCAGTAGTATAACAGGGGGGTATGTGGACACTGAAGCTTTCTTT.

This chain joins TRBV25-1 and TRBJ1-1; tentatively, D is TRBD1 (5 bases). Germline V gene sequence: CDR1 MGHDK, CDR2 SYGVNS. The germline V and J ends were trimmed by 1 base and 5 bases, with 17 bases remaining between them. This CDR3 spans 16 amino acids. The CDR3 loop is CASSEFHGRGTTEAFF. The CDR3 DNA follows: TGTGCCAGCAGTGAATTCCACGGACGGGGGACTACTGAAGCTTTCTTT.

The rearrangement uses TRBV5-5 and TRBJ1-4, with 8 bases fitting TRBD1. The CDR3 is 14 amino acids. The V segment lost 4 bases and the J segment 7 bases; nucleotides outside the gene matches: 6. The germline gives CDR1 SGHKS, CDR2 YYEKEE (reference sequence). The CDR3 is CASSLDRAGEKLFF. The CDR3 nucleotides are TGTGCCAGCAGCCTGGACAGGGCGGGTGAAAAACTGTTTTTT.

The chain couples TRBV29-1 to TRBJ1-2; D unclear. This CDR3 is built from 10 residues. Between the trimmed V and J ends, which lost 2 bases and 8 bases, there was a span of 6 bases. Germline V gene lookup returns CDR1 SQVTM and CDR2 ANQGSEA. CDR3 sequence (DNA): TGCAGCGTTGAAACAGCCGGCTACACCTTC. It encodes CSVETAGYTF.

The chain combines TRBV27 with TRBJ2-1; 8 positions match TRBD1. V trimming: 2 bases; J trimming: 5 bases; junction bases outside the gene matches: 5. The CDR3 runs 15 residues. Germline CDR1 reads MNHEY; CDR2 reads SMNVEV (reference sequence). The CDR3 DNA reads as TGTGCCAGCAGTTTAAGGACAGGGACTCACAATGAGCAGTTCTTC. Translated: CASSLRTGTHNEQFF.

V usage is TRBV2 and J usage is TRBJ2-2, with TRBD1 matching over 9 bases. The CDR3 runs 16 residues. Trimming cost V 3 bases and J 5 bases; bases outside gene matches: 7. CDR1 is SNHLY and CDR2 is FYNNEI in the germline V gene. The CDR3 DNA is TGTGCCAGCAGTGAGAGGACAGGGGCGAGGACCGGGGAGCTGTTTTTT. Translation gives CASSERTGARTGELFF.

In nucleotides, the CDR3 is TGTGCCAGCAGCTCAGGACTAGCGGGAGCCTCGAACACCGGGGAGCTGTTTTTT. It specifies CASSSGLAGASNTGELFF. The chain has TRBV11-2 and TRBJ2-2, with 13 bases that match TRBD2. V lost 4 bases, J lost 0 bases, and 5 bases stayed unmatched. The CDR3 length is 18 residues. Germline V gene lookup returns CDR1 SGHAT and CDR2 FQNNGV. The variable domain in full, with the rest retrieved from reference TRBV11-2 and TRBJ2-2, is EAGVAQSPRYKIIEKRQSVAFWCNPISGHATLYWYQQILGQGPKLLIQFQNNGVVDDSQLPKDRFSAERLKGVDSTLKIQPAKLEDSAVYLCASSSGLAGASNTGELFFGEGSRLTVL.

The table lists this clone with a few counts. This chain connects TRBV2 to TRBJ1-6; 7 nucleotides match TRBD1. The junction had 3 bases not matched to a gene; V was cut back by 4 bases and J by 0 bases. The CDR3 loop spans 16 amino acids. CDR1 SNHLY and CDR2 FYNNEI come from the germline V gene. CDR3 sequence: CASSGQGSSYNSPLHF. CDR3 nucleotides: TGTGCCAGCAGTGGACAGGGAAGCTCCTATAATTCACCCCTCCACTTT.

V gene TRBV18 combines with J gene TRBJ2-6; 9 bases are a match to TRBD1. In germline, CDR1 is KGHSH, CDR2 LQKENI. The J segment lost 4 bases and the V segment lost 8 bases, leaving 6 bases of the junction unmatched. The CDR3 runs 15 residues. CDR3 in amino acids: CASKQGATGANVLTF. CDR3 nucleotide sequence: TGTGCCAGCAAACAGGGGGCGACGGGGGCCAACGTCCTGACTTTC.

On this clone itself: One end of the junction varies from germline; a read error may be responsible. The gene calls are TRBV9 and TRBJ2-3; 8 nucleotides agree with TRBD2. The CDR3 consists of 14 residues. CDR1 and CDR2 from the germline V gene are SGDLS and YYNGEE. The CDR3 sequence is CASSVSGVEDTQSF. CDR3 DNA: TGTGCCAGCAGCGTTAGCGGGGTTGAAGATACGCAGTCTTTT.